This TCR beta chain was sequenced in a study of cytomegalovirus exposure and HLA in healthy donors. Whole-study findings and limits: The authors later found HLA-associated TCR beta chains more clonally expanded than equally common others.

The PCR made use of 60 Vbeta and 13 Jbeta primers. Repertoires were generated with immunoSEQ multiplex PCR, while TCRdb's copy carries only in-frame clones and drops some. The sample comprises fewer than 200,000 clones, around three quarters of which are singletons, and around 3.5% rests with the top ten. This clone was picked up a small number of times. What it binds is not known. The V and J ends lost 2 bases and 5 bases, in that order; junction bases with no gene match: 5. The CDR3 spans 16 residues. Germline V gene sequence: CDR1 SNHLY, CDR2 FYNNEI. This TCR was recovered from a man younger than 40 in good health and CMV-seropositive. V gene TRBV2 combines with J gene TRBJ2-1; 11 bases align to TRBD2. Sequenced input: PBMCs. The CDR3 region is CASSELGLAGDNEQFF. CDR3 DNA sequence: TGTGCCAGCAGTGAACTAGGACTAGCGGGCGACAATGAGCAGTTCTTC.